This TCR beta chain is drawn from a study of blood T cell repertoires in COVID-19. In the authors' workflow: Quantification of nucleated cells was approximated via reference gene primer amplification. The protocol was immunoSEQ multiplex PCR, while the TCRdb copy is restricted to in-frame clones and leaves out a portion. V and J calls and clone size come straight from that table; D and trimming were deduced from the DNA. The sample records a few hundred thousand clones, 88% being singletons. This CDR3 has 13 amino acids. The germline V gene has CDR1 KGHSH and CDR2 LQKENI. Unmatched junction bases numbered 1, after V lost 2 bases and J lost 6 bases.

The clonotype originates from a woman between 35 and 50 years old with acute COVID-19. Sequencing input: PBMCs or T cells enriched from blood (not recorded which). The chain has TRBV18 and TRBJ1-2, with 9 bases fitting TRBD1. The CDR3 loop reads CASSPRDRDGYTF. The CDR3 DNA is TGTGCCAGCTCACCAAGGGACAGGGATGGCTACACCTTC.